The next 16 T cell receptor beta chains were all read from a single sample in a study of cytomegalovirus exposure and HLA in healthy donors. Repertoires were generated with immunoSEQ multiplex PCR, while TCRdb's copy carries only in-frame clones and drops some. The table shows over 90,000 clones, with about 95% occurring only once. What was sequenced was PBMCs. These receptors were taken from a woman aged 18-30 years in good health and CMV-seronegative.

The V call is TRBV25-1, the J call TRBJ2-7, with D unresolved. The CDR3 is 10 residues long. Germline-derived CDR1 and CDR2 are MGHDK and SYGVNS. The V end lost 10 bases, the J end lost 5 bases, and 9 bases lay between the germline ends. The CDR3 reads CATQADEQYF. CDR3 bases: TGTGCCACCCAGGCAGACGAGCAGTACTTC.

The chain links TRBV2 to TRBJ2-2; D might be TRBD2 (6 bases). V dropped 3 bases and J dropped 4 bases, with 15 bases sitting between them. Germline-derived CDR1 and CDR2 are SNHLY and FYNNEI. CDR3 length: 16 amino acids. The CDR3, as DNA: TGTGCCAGCAGTGATTTCTCCGGGACTGCCACCGGGGAGCTGTTTTTT. This encodes CASSDFSGTATGELFF.

The chain is built from TRBV5-6 and TRBJ1-1, with a tentative D call TRBD1 (6 bases). The CDR3 totals 13 residues. Between the trimmed V and J ends, which lost 5 bases and 3 bases, there was a span of 11 bases. Germline lookup yields CDR1 SGHDT and CDR2 YYEEEE. The CDR3 spells CASSNRAHTEAFF. In DNA form, the CDR3 reads TGTGCCAGCAGTAACAGGGCCCACACTGAAGCTTTCTTT. The full variable domain, its missing parts supplied by reference TRBV5-6 and TRBJ1-1, is DAGVTQSPTHLIKTRGQQVTLRCSPKSGHDTVSWYQQALGQGPQFIFQYYEEEERQRGNFPDRFSGHQFPNYSSELNVNALLLGDSALYLCASSNRAHTEAFFGQGTRLTVV.

This sequence joins TRBV5-5 and TRBJ1-5; D ambiguous. Deletions cut 0 bases from V and 2 bases from J, with 9 bases between. The CDR3 has 15 residues. Germline V gene sequence: CDR1 SGHKS, CDR2 YYEKEE (reference sequence). For the CDR3, the DNA is TGTGCCAGCAGCTTGGCAGGAGGTGGCAATCAGCCCCAGCATTTT. It specifies CASSLAGGGNQPQHF.

CDR3 amino acids: CASIRNLAGAYEQYF. Written as DNA, the CDR3 is TGTGCCAGCATCAGAAACCTAGCGGGAGCCTACGAGCAGTACTTC. V gene TRBV2 combines with J gene TRBJ2-7; 10 bases are a match to TRBD2. The CDR3 consists of 15 residues. Trimming removed 7 bases from V and 2 bases from J; junction bases left unmatched: 8. Germline loops: CDR1 SNHLY, CDR2 FYNNEI.

The chain has TRBV30 and TRBJ2-3; 12 nucleotides align to TRBD2. This CDR3 spans 16 amino acids. Trimming cost V 2 bases and J 4 bases; bases outside gene matches: 7. Germline CDR1 and CDR2: GTSNPN and SVGIG (reference sequence). The DNA of the CDR3 is TGTGCCTGGAGTATGGGACTAGCGGGCGGCGCAGATACGCAGTATTTT. It translates to CAWSMGLAGGADTQYF.

This chain links TRBV11-2 with TRBJ2-3, with TRBD2 as a possible D gene (6 bases). In germline, CDR1 is SGHAT, CDR2 FQNNGV. CDR3 length: 16 residues. V was pared by 1 base and J by 1 base, with 12 bases between. The CDR3 loop reads CASSLGVSGGTDTQYF. The CDR3 coding sequence is TGTGCCAGCAGCTTAGGGGTTAGCGGAGGCACAGATACGCAGTATTTT. Combining the CDR3 with reference TRBV11-2 and TRBJ2-3 gives the whole variable domain EAGVAQSPRYKIIEKRQSVAFWCNPISGHATLYWYQQILGQGPKLLIQFQNNGVVDDSQLPKDRFSAERLKGVDSTLKIQPAKLEDSAVYLCASSLGVSGGTDTQYFGPGTRLTVL.

The chain combines TRBV5-1 with TRBJ2-5; D not resolved. V was pared by 4 bases and J by 5 bases, with 15 bases between. There are 14 residues in the CDR3. Per germline, CDR1 SGHRS and CDR2 YFSETQ. The CDR3 DNA reads TGCGCCAGCAGCGAGACACTCTCCCAGGAGACCCAGTACTTC. Amino acids: CASSETLSQETQYF.

The chain recombines TRBV29-1 with TRBJ1-5; 8 bases match TRBD1. In germline, CDR1 is SQVTM, CDR2 ANQGSEA. The CDR3 length is 13 residues. Written as DNA, the CDR3 is TGCAGTGCTGGACAGGGTGGGAGTCAGCCCCAGCATTTT. Translating it yields CSAGQGGSQPQHF.

CDR3 region: CASSYGGPLAFATNEKLFF. CDR3 nucleotides: TGCGCCAGCAGTTACGGGGGGCCGTTGGCGTTTGCAACTAATGAAAAACTGTTTTTT. The V call is TRBV5-1, the J call TRBJ1-4; D is perhaps TRBD1 (6 bases). V was trimmed by 5 bases and J by 0 bases, leaving 23 bases between them. CDR1 and CDR2 (germline): SGHRS, YFSETQ. The CDR3 has 19 residues.

This chain uses TRBV6-6 with TRBJ2-2; weak D call: TRBD2 (5 bases). The ends were cut back, 4 bases at V and 0 bases at J, with 9 bases in the middle. This CDR3 has 15 residues. CDR1 is MNHNY, CDR2 SVGAGI, per germline (reference sequence). This CDR3 reads CASSSRTANTGELFF. The CDR3, as DNA: TGTGCCAGCAGTTCCAGGACTGCGAACACCGGGGAGCTGTTTTTT.

The chain has TRBV19 and TRBJ2-2; perhaps TRBD2 as D (6 bases). CDR3 length: 16 residues. Looked up from germline, CDR1 is LNHDA and CDR2 is SQIVND (reference sequence). The V gene lost 6 bases and the J gene lost 2 bases, with 16 bases spanning the gap. CDR3 in amino acids: CASRTKSAGNTGELFF. CDR3 nucleotide sequence: TGTGCCAGTAGAACCAAGAGCGCGGGAAACACCGGGGAGCTGTTTTTT.

This rearrangement joins TRBV4-1 to TRBJ1-2; D is unresolved. This CDR3 region has 14 residues. Trimming removed 4 bases from V and 1 base from J, with 10 bases in between. Germline assignment: CDR1 MGHRA and CDR2 YSYEKL. The CDR3 DNA is TGCGCCAGCAGCCCTATAATCTTTAACTATGGCTACACCTTC. Translated, it gives CASSPIIFNYGYTF.

The chain recombines TRBV7-9 with TRBJ2-1; 11 bases are shared with TRBD2. CDR1 is SEHNR and CDR2 is FQNEAQ in the germline V gene (reference sequence). This CDR3 contains 15 residues. The ends lost 3 bases at V and 6 bases at J; junction bases unmatched: 4. The CDR3 loop reads CASSFRLAGINEQFF. The CDR3, as DNA: TGTGCCAGCAGCTTTCGACTAGCGGGGATCAATGAGCAGTTCTTC.

The chain carries TRBV29-1 and TRBJ2-3, with a weak D call TRBD2 (6 bases). Trimming left V 6 bases short and J 5 bases short, with 12 bases between. CDR1 and CDR2 from the germline V gene are SQVTM and ANQGSEA. This CDR3 has 12 amino acids. The CDR3 here is CSVPGLLDTQYF. The CDR3, as DNA: TGCAGCGTCCCGGGACTTCTAGATACGCAGTATTTT.

The CDR3 sequence: CASSGDSLNEKLFF. Written as DNA, the CDR3 is TGTGCCAGCAGCGGGGACAGCCTTAATGAAAAACTGTTTTTT. This chain links TRBV9 with TRBJ1-4, with 7 bases fitting TRBD1. The CDR3 spans 14 residues. Germline V CDR1 and CDR2: SGDLS, YYNGEE. V was pared by 3 bases and J by 4 bases, with 3 bases of the junction left unmatched.